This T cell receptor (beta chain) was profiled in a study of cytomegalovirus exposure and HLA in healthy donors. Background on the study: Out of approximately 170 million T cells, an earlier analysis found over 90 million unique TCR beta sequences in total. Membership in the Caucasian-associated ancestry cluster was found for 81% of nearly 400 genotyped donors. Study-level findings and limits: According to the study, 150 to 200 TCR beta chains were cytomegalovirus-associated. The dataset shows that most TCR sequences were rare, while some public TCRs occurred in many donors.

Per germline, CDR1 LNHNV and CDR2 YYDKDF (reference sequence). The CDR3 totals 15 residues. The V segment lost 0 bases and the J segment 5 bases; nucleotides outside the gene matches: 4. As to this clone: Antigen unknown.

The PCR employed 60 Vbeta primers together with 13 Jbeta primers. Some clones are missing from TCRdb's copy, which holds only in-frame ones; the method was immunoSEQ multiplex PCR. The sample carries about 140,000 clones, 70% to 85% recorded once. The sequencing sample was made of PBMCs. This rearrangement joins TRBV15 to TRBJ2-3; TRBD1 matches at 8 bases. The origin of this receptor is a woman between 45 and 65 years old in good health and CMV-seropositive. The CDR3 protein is CATSREGTGIDTQYF. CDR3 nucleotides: TGTGCCACCAGCAGAGAAGGGACAGGAATAGATACGCAGTATTTT.